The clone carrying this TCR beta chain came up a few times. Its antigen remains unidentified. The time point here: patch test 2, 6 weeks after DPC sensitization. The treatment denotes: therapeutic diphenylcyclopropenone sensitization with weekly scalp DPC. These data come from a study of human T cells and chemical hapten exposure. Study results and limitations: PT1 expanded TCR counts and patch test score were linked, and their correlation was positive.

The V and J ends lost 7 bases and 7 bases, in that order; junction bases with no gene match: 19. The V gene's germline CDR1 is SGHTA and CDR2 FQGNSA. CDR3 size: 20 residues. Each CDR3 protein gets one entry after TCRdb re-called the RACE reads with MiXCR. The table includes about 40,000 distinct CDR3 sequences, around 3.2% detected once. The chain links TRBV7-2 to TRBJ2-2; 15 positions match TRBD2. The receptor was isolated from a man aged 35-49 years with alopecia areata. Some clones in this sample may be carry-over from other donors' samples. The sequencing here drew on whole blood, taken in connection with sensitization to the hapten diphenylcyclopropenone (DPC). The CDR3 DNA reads TGTGCCAGCACCCCCGGAGGACTAGCGGGAGGGATTGGACACCGCGGGGAGCTGTTTTTT. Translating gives CASTPGGLAGGIGHRGELFF.